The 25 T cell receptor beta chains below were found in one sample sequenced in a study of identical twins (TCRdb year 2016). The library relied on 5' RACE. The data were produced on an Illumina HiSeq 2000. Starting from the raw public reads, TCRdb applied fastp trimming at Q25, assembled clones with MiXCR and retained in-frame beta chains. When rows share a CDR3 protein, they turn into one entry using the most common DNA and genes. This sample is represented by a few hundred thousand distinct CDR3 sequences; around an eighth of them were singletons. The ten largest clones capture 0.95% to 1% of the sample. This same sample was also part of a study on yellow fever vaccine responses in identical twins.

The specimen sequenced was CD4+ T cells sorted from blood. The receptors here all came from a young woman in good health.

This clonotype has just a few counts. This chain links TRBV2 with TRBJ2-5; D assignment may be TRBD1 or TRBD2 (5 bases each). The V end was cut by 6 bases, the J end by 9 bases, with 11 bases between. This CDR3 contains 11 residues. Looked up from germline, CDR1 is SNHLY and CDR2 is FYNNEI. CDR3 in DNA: TGTGCCAGCAGCCGGGACGTCCCCCAGTACTTC. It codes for CASSRDVPQYF.

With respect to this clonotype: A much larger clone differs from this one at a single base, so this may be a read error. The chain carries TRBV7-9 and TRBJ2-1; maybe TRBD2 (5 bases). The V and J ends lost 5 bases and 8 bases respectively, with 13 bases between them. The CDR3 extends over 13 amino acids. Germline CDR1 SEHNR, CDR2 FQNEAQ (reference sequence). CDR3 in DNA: TGTGCCAGCAGCCCGGACTGGAACGATGAGCAGTTCTTC. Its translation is CASSPDWNDEQFF. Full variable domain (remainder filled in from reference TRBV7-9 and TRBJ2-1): DTGVSQNPRHKITKRGQNVTFRCDPISEHNRLYWYRQTLGQGPEFLTYFQNEAQLEKSRLLSDRFSAERPKGSFSTLEIQRTEQGDSAMYLCASSPDWNDEQFFGPGTRLTVL.

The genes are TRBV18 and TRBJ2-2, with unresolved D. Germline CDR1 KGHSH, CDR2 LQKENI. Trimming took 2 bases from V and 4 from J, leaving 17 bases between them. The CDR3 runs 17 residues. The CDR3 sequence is CASSPISQPGGTGELFF. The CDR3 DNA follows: TGTGCCAGCTCACCAATCTCCCAGCCGGGTGGCACCGGGGAGCTGTTTTTT. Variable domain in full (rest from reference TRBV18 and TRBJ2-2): NAGVMQNPRHLVRRRGQEARLRCSPMKGHSHVYWYRQLPEEGLKFMVYLQKENIIDESGMPKERFSAEFPKEGPSILRIQQVVRGDSAAYFCASSPISQPGGTGELFFGEGSRLTVL.

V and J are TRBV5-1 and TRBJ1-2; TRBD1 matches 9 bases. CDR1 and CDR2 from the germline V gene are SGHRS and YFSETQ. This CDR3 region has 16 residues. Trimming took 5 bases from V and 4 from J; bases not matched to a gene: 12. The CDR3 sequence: CASSPRKPGQGYGYTF. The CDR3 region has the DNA TGCGCCAGCAGTCCCAGAAAACCGGGACAGGGCTATGGCTACACCTTC.

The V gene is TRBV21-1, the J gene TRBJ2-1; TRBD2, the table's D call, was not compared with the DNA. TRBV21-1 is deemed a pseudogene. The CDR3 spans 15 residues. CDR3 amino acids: CASSKRGGPSHEQFF. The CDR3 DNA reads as TGTGCCAGCAGCAAAAGGGGGGGGCCATCCCATGAGCAGTTCTTC.

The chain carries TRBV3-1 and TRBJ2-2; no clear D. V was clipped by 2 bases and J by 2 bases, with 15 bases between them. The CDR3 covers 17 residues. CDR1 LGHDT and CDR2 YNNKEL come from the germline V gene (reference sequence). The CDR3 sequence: CASSQTWASSNTGELFF. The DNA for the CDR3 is TGTGCCAGCAGCCAAACCTGGGCCTCCTCAAACACCGGGGAGCTGTTTTTT.

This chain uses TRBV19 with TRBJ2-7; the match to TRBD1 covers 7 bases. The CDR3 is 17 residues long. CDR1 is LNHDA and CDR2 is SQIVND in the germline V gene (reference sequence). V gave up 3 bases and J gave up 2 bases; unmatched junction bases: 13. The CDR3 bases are TGTGCCAGTAGTATCTGGGGGTCGGACAGGCCGGCCTACGAGCAGTACTTC. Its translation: CASSIWGSDRPAYEQYF.

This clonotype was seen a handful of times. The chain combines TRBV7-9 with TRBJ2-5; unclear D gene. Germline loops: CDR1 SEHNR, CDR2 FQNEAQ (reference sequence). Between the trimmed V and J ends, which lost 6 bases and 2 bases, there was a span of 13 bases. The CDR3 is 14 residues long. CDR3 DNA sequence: TGTGCCAGCAGACTCGTGTGGGGACAAGAGACCCAGTACTTC. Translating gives CASRLVWGQETQYF.

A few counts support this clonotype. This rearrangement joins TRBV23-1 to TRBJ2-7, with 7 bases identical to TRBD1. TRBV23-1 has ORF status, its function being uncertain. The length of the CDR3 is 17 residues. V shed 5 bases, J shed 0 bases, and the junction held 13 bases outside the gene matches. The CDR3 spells CASSRGQWPIGSYEQYF. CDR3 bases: TGCGCCAGCAGTAGGGGACAGTGGCCAATTGGCTCCTACGAGCAGTACTTC.

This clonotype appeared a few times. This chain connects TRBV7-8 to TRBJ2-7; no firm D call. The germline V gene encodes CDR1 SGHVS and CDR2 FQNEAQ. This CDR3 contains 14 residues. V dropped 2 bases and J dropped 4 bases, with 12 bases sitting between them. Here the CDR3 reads CASSLSVRSYEQYF. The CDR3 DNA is TGTGCCAGCAGCTTATCGGTCAGGTCGTACGAGCAGTACTTC.

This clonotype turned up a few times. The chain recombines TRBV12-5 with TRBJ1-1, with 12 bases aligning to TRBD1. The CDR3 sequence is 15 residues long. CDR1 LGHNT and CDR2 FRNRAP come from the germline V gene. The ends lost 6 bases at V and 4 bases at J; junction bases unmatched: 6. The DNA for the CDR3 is TGTGCTAGTGGCTGGGACAGGGGGCGCGGCACTGAAGCTTTCTTT. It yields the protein CASGWDRGRGTEAFF.

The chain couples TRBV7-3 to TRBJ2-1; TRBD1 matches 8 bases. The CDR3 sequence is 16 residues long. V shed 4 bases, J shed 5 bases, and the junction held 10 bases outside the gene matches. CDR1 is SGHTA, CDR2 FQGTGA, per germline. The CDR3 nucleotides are TGTGCCAGCAGCTCCCGAACCGGGACAGGTCACAATGAGCAGTTCTTC. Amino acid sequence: CASSSRTGTGHNEQFF.

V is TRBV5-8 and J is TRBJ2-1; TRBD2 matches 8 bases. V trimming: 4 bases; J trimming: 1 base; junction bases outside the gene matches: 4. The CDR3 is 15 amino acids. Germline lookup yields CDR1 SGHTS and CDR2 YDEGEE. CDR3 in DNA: TGTGCCAGCAGCCGGGGGGGGATATCCTACAATGAGCAGTTCTTC. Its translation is CASSRGGISYNEQFF. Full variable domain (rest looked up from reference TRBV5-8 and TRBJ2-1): EAGVTQSPTHLIKTRGQQATLRCSPISGHTSVYWYQQALGLGLQFLLWYDEGEERNRGNFPPRFSGRQFPNYSSELNVNALELEDSALYLCASSRGGISYNEQFFGPGTRLTVL.

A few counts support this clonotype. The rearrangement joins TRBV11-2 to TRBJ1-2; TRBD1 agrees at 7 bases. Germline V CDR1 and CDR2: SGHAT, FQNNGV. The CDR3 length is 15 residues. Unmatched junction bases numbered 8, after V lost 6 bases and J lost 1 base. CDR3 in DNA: TGTGCCAGCAGGATGACAGGGTTTAGTAACTATGGCTACACCTTC. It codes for CASRMTGFSNYGYTF.

This chain's CDR3 is CASSQAGQPQYF. CDR3 bases: TGCGCCAGCAGCCAAGCGGGACAGCCGCAGTACTTC. The chain combines TRBV4-3 with TRBJ2-7; 7 bases are a match to TRBD1. The CDR3 contains 12 residues. Germline CDR1 LGHNA, CDR2 YSLEER. The V segment lost 1 base and the J segment 9 bases; nucleotides outside the gene matches: 3.

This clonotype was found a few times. Here the CDR3 DNA reads TGTGCCAGCAGTCTATCCGGGACAGGACTAGGAAATGAGCAGTTCTTC. Protein product: CASSLSGTGLGNEQFF. The rearrangement uses TRBV6-1 and TRBJ2-1; possible D gene TRBD1, 8 bases. Trimming cost V 5 bases and J 7 bases, with 21 bases left between them. The CDR3 loop spans 16 amino acids. In germline, CDR1 is MNHNS, CDR2 SASEGT.

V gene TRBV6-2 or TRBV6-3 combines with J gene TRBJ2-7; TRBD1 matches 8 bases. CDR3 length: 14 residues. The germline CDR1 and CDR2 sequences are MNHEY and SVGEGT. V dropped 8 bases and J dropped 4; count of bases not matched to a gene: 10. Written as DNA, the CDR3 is TGTGCCAGCGGGAACACAGGGGGAAGATACGAGCAGTACTTC. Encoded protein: CASGNTGGRYEQYF.

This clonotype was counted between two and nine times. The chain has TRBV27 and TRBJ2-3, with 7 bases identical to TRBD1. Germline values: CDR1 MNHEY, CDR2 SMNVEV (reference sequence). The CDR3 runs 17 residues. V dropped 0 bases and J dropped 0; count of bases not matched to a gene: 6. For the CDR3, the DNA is TGTGCCAGCAGTTTATCAGGGACAGCTCTTAGCACAGATACGCAGTATTTT. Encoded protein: CASSLSGTALSTDTQYF.

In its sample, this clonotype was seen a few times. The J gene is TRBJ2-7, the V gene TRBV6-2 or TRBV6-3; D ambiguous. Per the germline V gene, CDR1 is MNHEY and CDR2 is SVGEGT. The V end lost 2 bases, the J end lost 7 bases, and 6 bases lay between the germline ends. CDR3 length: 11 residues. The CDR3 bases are TGTGCCAGCAGTTACGCACTGGAGCAGTACTTC. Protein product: CASSYALEQYF.

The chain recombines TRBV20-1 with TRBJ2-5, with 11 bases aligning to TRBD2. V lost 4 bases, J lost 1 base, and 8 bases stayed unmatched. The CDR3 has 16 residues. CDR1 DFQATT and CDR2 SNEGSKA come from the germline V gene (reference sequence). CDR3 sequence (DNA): TGCAGTGCTATAATAACTAGCGGGGGACGCCAAGAGACCCAGTACTTC. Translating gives CSAIITSGGRQETQYF.

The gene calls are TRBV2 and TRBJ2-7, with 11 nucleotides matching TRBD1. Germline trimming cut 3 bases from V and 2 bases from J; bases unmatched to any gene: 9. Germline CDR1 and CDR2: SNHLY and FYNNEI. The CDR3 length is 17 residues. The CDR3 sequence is CASSDSGDRGITYEQYF. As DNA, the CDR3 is TGTGCCAGCAGTGATTCTGGGGACAGGGGGATCACCTACGAGCAGTACTTC.

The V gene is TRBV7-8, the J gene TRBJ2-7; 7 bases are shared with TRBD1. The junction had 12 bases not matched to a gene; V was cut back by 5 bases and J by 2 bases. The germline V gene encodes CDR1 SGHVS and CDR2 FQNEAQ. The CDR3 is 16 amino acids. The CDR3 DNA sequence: TGTGCCAGCAGCCCACGTTCCGGGACAGCAACCTACGAGCAGTACTTC. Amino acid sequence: CASSPRSGTATYEQYF.

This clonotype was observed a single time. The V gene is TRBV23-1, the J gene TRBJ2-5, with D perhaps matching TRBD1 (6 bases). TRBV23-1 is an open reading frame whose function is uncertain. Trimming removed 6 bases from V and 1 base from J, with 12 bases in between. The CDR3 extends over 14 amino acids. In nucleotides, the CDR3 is TGCGCCAGCAGCCCAGGACAGACCCAAGAGACCCAGTACTTC. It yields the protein CASSPGQTQETQYF.

The CDR3 coding sequence is TGTGCCAGCAGCTTGGGTGTGGACGGCGGCTATGGCTACACCTTC. Its protein product is CASSLGVDGGYGYTF. The chain recombines TRBV5-6 with TRBJ1-2; D gene uncertain. The germline gives CDR1 SGHDT, CDR2 YYEEEE. Trimming stripped 0 bases from V and 4 bases from J, with 13 bases between. This CDR3 is 15 amino acids long.

CDR3 residues: CASRVRGAGSTDTQYF. The CDR3 region has the DNA TGTGCCAGCAGGGTGAGAGGGGCGGGTAGCACAGATACGCAGTATTTT. V usage is TRBV7-2 and J usage is TRBJ2-3; perhaps D is TRBD1 or TRBD2 (5 bases each). Trimming left V 6 bases short and J 0 bases short, with 16 bases between. The germline gives CDR1 SGHTA, CDR2 FQGNSA. This CDR3 comprises 16 residues.